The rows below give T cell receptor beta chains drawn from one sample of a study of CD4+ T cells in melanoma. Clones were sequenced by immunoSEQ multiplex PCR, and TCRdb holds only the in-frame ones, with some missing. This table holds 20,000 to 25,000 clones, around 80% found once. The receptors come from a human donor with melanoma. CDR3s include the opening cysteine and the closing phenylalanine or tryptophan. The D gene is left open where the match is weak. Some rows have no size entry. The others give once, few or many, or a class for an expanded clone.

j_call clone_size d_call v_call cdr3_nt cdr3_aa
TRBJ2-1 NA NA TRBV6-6 TGTGCCAGCAGTTTACAGGCCAGCTCCTACAATGAGCAGTTCTTC CASSLQASSYNEQFF
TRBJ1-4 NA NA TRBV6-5 TGTGCCAGCAGTTACTATCCCTCCGTCCGGGAAAAACTGTTTTTT CASSYYPSVREKLFF
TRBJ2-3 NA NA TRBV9 TGTGCCAGCAGCGAGATCTCGGGTTTTACGCAGTATTTT CASSEISGFTQYF
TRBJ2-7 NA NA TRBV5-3 TGTGCCAGAAGCCAGATAAGGAACTACGAGCAGTACTTC CARSQIRNYEQYF
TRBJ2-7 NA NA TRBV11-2 TGTGCCAGCAGCCGCAACCCCAGCCGGGGTCGCCGCGCTTCCTACGAGCAGTACTTC CASSRNPSRGRRASYEQYF
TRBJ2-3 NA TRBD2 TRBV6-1 TGTGCCAGCGCCCTTAGCGGGGGGGCAGATACGCAGTATTTT CASALSGGADTQYF
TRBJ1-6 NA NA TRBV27 TGTGCCAGCAGTTTTCAGCAGAATTCACCCCTCCACTTT CASSFQQNSPLHF
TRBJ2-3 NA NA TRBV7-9 TGTGCCAGCAGCACAATCCGGGGGCCAGATACGCAGTATTTT CASSTIRGPDTQYF
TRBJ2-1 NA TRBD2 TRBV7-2 TGTGCCAGCAGCTTGACTCCAGCGGGGGTCTACAATGAGCAGTTCTTC CASSLTPAGVYNEQFF
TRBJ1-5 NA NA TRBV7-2 TGTGCCAGCACCGTTCAGGGACAGCCCCAGCATTTT CASTVQGQPQHF
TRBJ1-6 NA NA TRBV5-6 TGTGCCAGCAGCTATCGGGACTTCTATAATTCACCCCTCCACTTT CASSYRDFYNSPLHF
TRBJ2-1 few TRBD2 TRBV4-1 TGCGCCAGCAGCCAAGGACCTCTCGGGGGGGCGTACAATGAGCAGTTCTTC CASSQGPLGGAYNEQFF
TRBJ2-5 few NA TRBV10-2 TGCGCCAGCAGTGTCGGCAGACAAGAGACCCAGTACTTC CASSVGRQETQYF
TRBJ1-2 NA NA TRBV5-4 TGTGCCAGCAGCTTGCCAGGGAAGCGTAACTATGGCTACACCTTC CASSLPGKRNYGYTF
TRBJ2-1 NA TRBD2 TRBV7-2 TGTGCCGAGGGACGTAGCGGGGGCTCCTACAATGAGCAGTTCTTC CAEGRSGGSYNEQFF
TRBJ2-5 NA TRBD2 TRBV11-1 TGTGCCAGCAGCTGGGAGGCTAGCGGGCAAGAGACCCAGTACTTC CASSWEASGQETQYF